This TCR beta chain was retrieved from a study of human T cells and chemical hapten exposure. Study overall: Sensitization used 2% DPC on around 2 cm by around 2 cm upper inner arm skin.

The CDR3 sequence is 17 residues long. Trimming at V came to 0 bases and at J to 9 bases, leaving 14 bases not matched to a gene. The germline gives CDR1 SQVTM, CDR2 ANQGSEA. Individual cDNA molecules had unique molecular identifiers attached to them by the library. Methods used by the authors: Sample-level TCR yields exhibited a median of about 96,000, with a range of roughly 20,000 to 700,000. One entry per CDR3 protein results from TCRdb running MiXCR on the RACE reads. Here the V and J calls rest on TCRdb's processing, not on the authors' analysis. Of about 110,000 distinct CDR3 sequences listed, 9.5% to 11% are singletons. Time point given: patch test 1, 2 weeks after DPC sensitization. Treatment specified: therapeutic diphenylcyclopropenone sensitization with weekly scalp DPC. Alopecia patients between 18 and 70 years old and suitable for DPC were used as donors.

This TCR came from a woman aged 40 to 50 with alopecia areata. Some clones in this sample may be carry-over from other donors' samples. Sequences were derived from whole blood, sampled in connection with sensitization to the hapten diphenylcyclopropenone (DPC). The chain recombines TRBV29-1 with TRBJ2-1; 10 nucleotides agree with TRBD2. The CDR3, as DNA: TGCAGCGTTGAAGATGCGGGACTAGCGAGGCATTATGGTGAGCAGTTCTTC. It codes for CSVEDAGLARHYGEQFF.